This passage covers 32 T cell receptor beta chains from one sample sequenced in a study of T cells in localized non-small cell lung cancer. The assay was immunoSEQ multiplex PCR, and TCRdb's table has in-frame clones only and misses some. Of about 62,000 clones listed, 80% to 90% are singletons. This sample comprised PBMCs, obtained before any cancer treatment. The receptors derive from a man between 35 and 75 years old with stage II lung adenocarcinoma.

The J gene is TRBJ2-3, the V gene TRBV29-1, with D perhaps matching TRBD1 (6 bases). Trimming removed 6 bases from V and 2 bases from J, with 18 bases in between. CDR3 size: 15 residues. Germline values: CDR1 SQVTM, CDR2 ANQGSEA. The DNA of the CDR3 is TGCAGCGTCTATCAGGGGCGGACTCCCACAGATACGCAGTATTTT. Protein: CSVYQGRTPTDTQYF.

The table lists this clone with a count of one. J is TRBJ1-5 and V is TRBV27, with unresolved D. Germline lookup yields CDR1 MNHEY and CDR2 SMNVEV (reference sequence). Between the trimmed V and J ends, which lost 6 bases and 3 bases, there was a span of 6 bases. The CDR3 contains 12 residues. Here the CDR3 reads CASRAFNQPQHF. The CDR3 DNA reads as TGTGCCAGCAGGGCGTTCAATCAGCCCCAGCATTTT.

The CDR3 loop reads CASSFDRGLEQYF. The CDR3 DNA follows: TGTGCCAGCAGTTTCGACAGGGGTCTCGAGCAGTACTTC. The genes are TRBV27 and TRBJ2-7; 8 nucleotides line up with TRBD1. Germline lookup yields CDR1 MNHEY and CDR2 SMNVEV (reference sequence). V lost 3 bases to trimming and J lost 6 bases; unmatched junction nucleotides: 4. The CDR3 runs to 13 residues.

The genes are TRBV7-9 and TRBJ2-3; D is possibly TRBD2 (5 bases). V shed 5 bases and J shed 1 base, with 16 bases lying between them. Germline assignment: CDR1 SEHNR and CDR2 FQNEAQ (reference sequence). The CDR3 covers 16 residues. The CDR3 protein is CASSTTSRDRTDTQYF. For the CDR3, the DNA is TGTGCCAGCAGCACGACAAGCCGGGATCGCACAGATACGCAGTATTTT.

In its sample, this clone was seen many times. The chain recombines TRBV30 with TRBJ2-1, with D possibly being TRBD2 (5 bases). The germline V gene has CDR1 GTSNPN and CDR2 SVGIG (reference sequence). Trimming pared 5 bases from V and 14 bases from J, leaving 19 bases between. This CDR3 has 12 amino acids. CDR3 in DNA: TGTGCCTGGGACCCCTCGGGGAATAGCAAGTTCTTC. Translated, it gives CAWDPSGNSKFF.

CDR3 amino acids: CASLVGGSPNYGYTF. DNA for the CDR3: TGTGCCAGCCTCGTGGGAGGCTCACCTAACTATGGCTACACCTTC. The chain couples TRBV2 to TRBJ1-2; unclear D gene. V was pared by 8 bases and J by 0 bases, with 16 bases between. The CDR3 length is 15 residues. CDR1 and CDR2 from the germline V gene are SNHLY and FYNNEI. Full variable domain (remainder filled in from reference TRBV2 and TRBJ1-2): EPEVTQTPSHQVTQMGQEVILRCVPISNHLYFYWYRQILGQKVEFLVSFYNNEISEKSEIFDDQFSVERPDGSNFTLKIRSTKLEDSAMYFCASLVGGSPNYGYTFGSGTRLTVV.

The chain links TRBV6-5 to TRBJ1-2, with 8 bases that match TRBD1. Germline V gives CDR1 MNHEY, CDR2 SVGAGI. With 6 bases clipped from V and 5 bases from J, the junction kept 8 bases outside the gene matches. This CDR3 comprises 14 residues. Here the CDR3 reads CASSRDRWAYGYTF. The CDR3 DNA sequence: TGTGCCAGCAGCCGGGACAGGTGGGCGTATGGCTACACCTTC.

This clone was seen a single time. The CDR3 coding sequence is TGTGCCAGCAGCTTAGGACAGTCTAGCGGGAACACCGGGGAGCTGTTTTTT. This sequence encodes CASSLGQSSGNTGELFF. The chain recombines TRBV7-9 with TRBJ2-2; 7 bases map to TRBD2. V lost 1 base, J lost 1 base, and 6 bases stayed unmatched. The CDR3 contains 17 residues. CDR1 SEHNR and CDR2 FQNEAQ come from the germline V gene (reference sequence).

This chain links TRBV7-8 with TRBJ2-3, with 8 positions matching TRBD2. V dropped 8 bases and J dropped 0; count of bases not matched to a gene: 10. The CDR3 has 16 amino acids. The germline V gene has CDR1 SGHVS and CDR2 FQNEAQ. The CDR3 DNA follows: TGTGCCAGCCGTAGGCGGGGGGCCCTTAGCACAGATACGCAGTATTTT. Translating it yields CASRRRGALSTDTQYF.

This clone was seen only once. V usage is TRBV5-1 and J usage is TRBJ2-3; D is perhaps TRBD1 (5 bases). The CDR3 totals 14 residues. The germline V gene has CDR1 SGHRS and CDR2 YFSETQ. Trimming pared 0 bases from V and 4 bases from J, leaving 9 bases between. CDR3 nucleotides: TGCGCCAGCAGCTTGGCCGTAGGGGCAGATACGCAGTATTTT. This sequence encodes CASSLAVGADTQYF.

J is TRBJ2-1 and V is TRBV5-6, with unresolved D. The germline V gene encodes CDR1 SGHDT and CDR2 YYEEEE. With 4 bases removed from V and 0 bases from J, the gap between germline ends came to 11 bases. There are 15 residues in the CDR3. Here the CDR3 DNA reads TGTGCCAGCAGCCATTCAGAGAGCTCCTACAATGAGCAGTTCTTC. This translates into CASSHSESSYNEQFF. Based on the CDR3 plus reference TRBV5-6 and TRBJ2-1, the full variable domain is DAGVTQSPTHLIKTRGQQVTLRCSPKSGHDTVSWYQQALGQGPQFIFQYYEEEERQRGNFPDRFSGHQFPNYSSELNVNALLLGDSALYLCASSHSESSYNEQFFGPGTRLTVL.

The rearrangement links TRBV5-8 to TRBJ2-7; no clear D. The CDR3 totals 16 residues. The V gene's germline CDR1 is SGHTS and CDR2 YDEGEE. The V and J ends lost 2 bases and 0 bases respectively, with 15 bases between them. The CDR3 reads CASSLYRYSPSYEQYF. The CDR3 nucleotides are TGTGCCAGCAGCTTATACCGGTACAGTCCCTCCTACGAGCAGTACTTC.

V gene TRBV19 combines with J gene TRBJ2-1, with 10 bases aligning to TRBD1. V lost 3 bases, J lost 7 bases, and 3 bases stayed unmatched. Looked up from germline, CDR1 is LNHDA and CDR2 is SQIVND (reference sequence). This CDR3 region has 14 residues. CDR3: CASSIRGQGNEQFF. For the CDR3, the DNA is TGTGCCAGTAGTATTAGGGGACAGGGGAATGAGCAGTTCTTC.

This clone was seen only a few times. This chain links TRBV18 with TRBJ2-7; D is uncertain. Trimming removed 4 bases at V and 0 bases at J, with 10 bases between. The CDR3 runs 14 residues. CDR1 and CDR2 (germline): KGHSH, LQKENI. This CDR3 is CASSRTRSSYEQYF. CDR3 in DNA: TGTGCCAGCTCACGGACCAGGAGCTCCTACGAGCAGTACTTC.

J is TRBJ2-5 and V is TRBV5-1; a possible D gene is TRBD1 (6 bases). CDR3 length: 16 residues. The germline gives CDR1 SGHRS, CDR2 YFSETQ. The V gene lost 2 bases and the J gene lost 5 bases, with 19 bases spanning the gap. The CDR3 reads CASSLGDRHTGETQYF. CDR3 nucleotides: TGCGCCAGCAGCTTAGGAGACAGGCACACGGGGGAGACCCAGTACTTC.

The chain joins TRBV7-9 to TRBJ1-5; 10 bases fit TRBD1. This CDR3 is built from 17 residues. V was clipped by 5 bases and J by 5 bases; unmatched bases: 12. Germline V lookup: CDR1 SEHNR, CDR2 FQNEAQ (reference sequence). The CDR3 reads CASSAIYGTGVDQPQHF. In DNA form, the CDR3 reads TGTGCCAGCAGCGCCATCTACGGGACAGGGGTTGATCAGCCCCAGCATTTT.

The V call is TRBV29-1, the J call TRBJ2-1; no definite D call. The germline V gene encodes CDR1 SQVTM and CDR2 ANQGSEA. The CDR3 contains 11 residues. The germline V and J ends were trimmed by 3 bases and 7 bases, with 7 bases remaining between them. The CDR3 sequence: CSVDARNEQFF. CDR3 DNA sequence: TGCAGCGTTGATGCTAGAAATGAGCAGTTCTTC.

V gene TRBV30 combines with J gene TRBJ2-1; TRBD1 agrees at 7 bases. CDR3 length: 12 residues. The V and J ends lost 4 bases and 4 bases, in that order; junction bases with no gene match: 1. The germline V gene has CDR1 GTSNPN and CDR2 SVGIG (reference sequence). CDR3 DNA: TGTGCCTGGACCAGGGGGTACAATGAGCAGTTCTTC. It codes for CAWTRGYNEQFF.

The chain has TRBV7-2 and TRBJ2-7; 9 nucleotides agree with TRBD2. V lost 5 bases and J lost 0; bases outside the gene matches: 8. The CDR3 runs 16 residues. Germline CDR1 is SGHTA and CDR2 is FQGNSA. As DNA, the CDR3 is TGTGCCAGCAGCCCAACGGCTAGCGGGGTCTCCTACGAGCAGTACTTC. Translated: CASSPTASGVSYEQYF.

The chain uses TRBV27 and TRBJ1-4; TRBD1 matches 9 bases. The CDR3 has 14 amino acids. Looked up from germline, CDR1 is MNHEY and CDR2 is SMNVEV (reference sequence). The junction had 3 bases not matched to a gene; V was cut back by 0 bases and J by 10 bases. The CDR3, as DNA: TGTGCCAGCAGTTTATCACAGGGGGCGCGAAAACTGTTTTTT. This encodes CASSLSQGARKLFF.

The chain is built from TRBV5-1 and TRBJ2-6; no definite D call. Germline V lookup: CDR1 SGHRS, CDR2 YFSETQ. The CDR3 sequence is 19 residues long. V shed 0 bases and J shed 0 bases, with 16 bases lying between them. The CDR3: CASSLDSVSHYSGANVLTF. The CDR3 region has the DNA TGCGCCAGCAGCTTGGATTCGGTGAGTCACTACTCTGGGGCCAACGTCCTGACTTTC.

V and J are TRBV18 and TRBJ1-4; no clear D gene. V shed 1 base and J shed 7 bases, with 13 bases lying between them. This CDR3 region has 15 residues. Germline V gives CDR1 KGHSH, CDR2 LQKENI. The CDR3 DNA reads as TGTGCCAGCTCACCACGGCAGGCCGGCGGTGAAAAACTGTTTTTT. It codes for CASSPRQAGGEKLFF. Full variable domain (missing parts from reference TRBV18 and TRBJ1-4): NAGVMQNPRHLVRRRGQEARLRCSPMKGHSHVYWYRQLPEEGLKFMVYLQKENIIDESGMPKERFSAEFPKEGPSILRIQQVVRGDSAAYFCASSPRQAGGEKLFFGSGTQLSVL.

This clone was seen a handful of times. The genes are TRBV5-1 and TRBJ1-1, with 9 bases fitting TRBD1. The CDR3 spans 15 residues. The trim removed 4 bases at V and 1 base at J, leaving 5 bases unmatched. CDR1 is SGHRS, CDR2 YFSETQ, per germline. The CDR3 region has the DNA TGCGCCAGCAGCCCCACGACAGGGGGGAACACTGAAGCTTTCTTT. It codes for CASSPTTGGNTEAFF. The complete variable domain, with remaining parts taken from reference TRBV5-1 and TRBJ1-1, reads KAGVTQTPRYLIKTRGQQVTLSCSPISGHRSVSWYQQTPGQGLQFLFEYFSETQRNKGNFPGRFSGRQFSNSRSEMNVSTLELGDSALYLCASSPTTGGNTEAFFGQGTRLTVV.

The rearrangement links TRBV6-1 to TRBJ2-7, with 7 bases aligning to TRBD2. Germline trimming cut 2 bases from V and 3 bases from J; bases unmatched to any gene: 7. From germline, CDR1 is MNHNS and CDR2 SASEGT. The CDR3 totals 15 residues. The CDR3, as DNA: TGTGCCAGCAGTGAAACTTGGGGGGAGGGCTACGAGCAGTACTTC. Its translation: CASSETWGEGYEQYF.

The chain employs TRBV5-1 and TRBJ2-7; 7 nucleotides match TRBD1. V lost 6 bases and J lost 2; bases outside the gene matches: 5. The CDR3 length is 13 residues. Germline lookup yields CDR1 SGHRS and CDR2 YFSETQ. CDR3 DNA: TGCGCCAGCACCAGGCAGGGGGCCTACGAGCAGTACTTC. This translates into CASTRQGAYEQYF.

The CDR3 loop reads CASRGGVGLAGYNEQFF. In DNA, the CDR3 is TGCGCCAGCAGAGGCGGGGTGGGACTAGCGGGTTACAATGAGCAGTTCTTC. The V and J genes are TRBV10-2 and TRBJ2-1, with 12 bases fitting TRBD2. Germline values: CDR1 WSHSY, CDR2 SAAADI. The V gene end was trimmed by 6 bases and the J gene end by 4 bases; junction bases not matched to a gene: 10. CDR3 size: 17 residues.

This clone has a single count. The chain combines TRBV5-4 with TRBJ1-3; 10 nucleotides align to TRBD1. Losses at the gene ends were 2 bases for V and 4 bases for J; bases not matched to a gene: 3. The CDR3 has 15 residues. Germline V lookup: CDR1 SGHNT, CDR2 YYREEE (reference sequence). CDR3 in DNA: TGTGCCAGCAGCTTCGACAGGGGGCCCGGAAACACCATATATTTT. It yields the protein CASSFDRGPGNTIYF.

This chain joins TRBV15 and TRBJ1-5; D may be TRBD1 (5 bases). The CDR3 is made up of 14 amino acids. V was shortened by 3 bases and J by 3 bases, with 9 bases between the two germline ends. Germline CDR1 reads LNHNV; CDR2 reads YYDKDF (reference sequence). The CDR3 sequence is CATSRGRFNQPQHF. As DNA, the CDR3 is TGTGCCACCAGCAGGGGACGGTTCAATCAGCCCCAGCATTTT.

DNA for the CDR3: TGTGCCATCAGTCCAGGGGGCACTGAAGCTTTCTTT. It is translated as CAISPGGTEAFF. This chain links TRBV10-3 with TRBJ1-1, with TRBD1 matching 7 bases. The ends lost 5 bases at V and 4 bases at J; junction bases unmatched: 1. Germline values: CDR1 ENHRY, CDR2 SYGVKD. The CDR3 extends over 12 amino acids.

This chain joins TRBV2 and TRBJ2-5, with TRBD2 matching 14 bases. Germline CDR1 SNHLY, CDR2 FYNNEI. Trimming at V came to 6 bases and at J to 4 bases, leaving 7 bases not matched to a gene. This CDR3 is built from 16 residues. CDR3 amino acids: CASSQGTSGRGETQYF. The CDR3 DNA sequence: TGTGCCAGCAGCCAAGGGACTAGCGGGAGAGGAGAGACCCAGTACTTC. Combining the CDR3 with reference TRBV2 and TRBJ2-5 gives the whole variable domain EPEVTQTPSHQVTQMGQEVILRCVPISNHLYFYWYRQILGQKVEFLVSFYNNEISEKSEIFDDQFSVERPDGSNFTLKIRSTKLEDSAMYFCASSQGTSGRGETQYFGPGTRLLVL.

V usage is TRBV30 and J usage is TRBJ1-4; TRBD1 matches 8 bases. The junction had 7 bases not matched to a gene; V was cut back by 1 base and J by 3 bases. The CDR3 is 16 amino acids. Germline CDR1 GTSNPN, CDR2 SVGIG (reference sequence). In DNA form, the CDR3 reads TGTGCCTGGAGTGCAGGGGGCGCGGGGGCTAATGAAAAACTGTTTTTT. Protein: CAWSAGGAGANEKLFF.

This clone was observed a handful of times. The CDR3 sequence: CASSLRGTNTGELFF. In DNA, the CDR3 is TGTGCCAGCAGCTTACGAGGGACGAACACCGGGGAGCTGTTTTTT. The chain links TRBV7-6 to TRBJ2-2; possible D gene TRBD2, 5 bases. The CDR3 runs to 15 residues. V gave up 2 bases and J gave up 0 bases, with 7 bases separating them. CDR1 SGHVS and CDR2 FNYEAQ come from the germline V gene.